This section outlines one T cell receptor (beta chain) sequence together with its context. Other DNA sequences in this sample translate to the same CDR3. V was pared by 5 bases and J by 5 bases, with 9 bases between. Looked up from germline, CDR1 is LNHDA and CDR2 is SQIVND (reference sequence). CDR3 length: 12 amino acids. The data belong to a study of shared clonotypes between healthy human individuals. Authors' methods: ImmunoSEQ junction-only sequences lacked quality scores, so their filtering differed. Sequencing used immunoSEQ multiplex PCR; TCRdb keeps in-frame clones, though not all of them. That table supplies the V and J calls and clone size; D and trimming were determined from the DNA. Of roughly 2,300,000 clones in the sample, 80% to 95% were seen once.

This clonotype was obtained from a man younger than 35 in good health. Some clones in this sample may be carry-over from other donors' samples. The chain has TRBV19 and TRBJ1-2; no clear D. The specimen sequenced was naive CD4+ T cells from PBMCs. Subset denoted: CD45RA+ positively selected. CDR3 amino acids: CASSEGTYGYTF. CDR3 sequence (DNA): TGTGCCAGTAGTGAAGGTACATATGGCTACACCTTC. Based on the CDR3 plus reference TRBV19 and TRBJ1-2, the full variable domain is DGGITQSPKYLFRKEGQNVTLSCEQNLNHDAMYWYRQDPGQGLRLIYYSQIVNDFQKGDIAEGYSVSREKKESFPLTVTSAQKNPTAFYLCASSEGTYGYTFGSGTRLTVV.